This TCR beta chain is drawn from a study of blood T cell repertoires in COVID-19. About the research overall: Spain, Italy and the United States supplied samples that represented acute and convalescent COVID-19. T cells, B-cell-depleted T cells, or PBMCs supplied cDNA or gDNA.

Deletions cut 0 bases from V and 1 base from J, with 10 bases between. The length of the CDR3 is 15 residues. Germline CDR1 and CDR2: SGHAT and FQNNGV. Recruitment covered over 20 US areas and drew participants whose ages spanned roughly 18 to 95 years. What the recovered Cohort 3 donors had was two negative PCRs, clearance, or symptom resolution. Only in-frame clones appear in the TCRdb table, and some are missing; sequencing was by immunoSEQ multiplex PCR. The profile shows about 150,000 clones, about 85% of them singletons. Sequencing was carried out using PBMCs or T cells enriched from blood (not recorded which). V is TRBV11-2 and J is TRBJ2-7; possibly TRBD1 for D (5 bases). This TCR was recovered from a woman in her forties or fifties who had recovered from COVID-19. The CDR3 reads CASSLDRAGSYEQYF. In DNA form, the CDR3 reads TGTGCCAGCAGCTTAGACAGGGCTGGATCCTACGAGCAGTACTTC.